The 5 T cell receptor beta chains given below trace back to one sample, sequenced in a study of cytomegalovirus exposure and HLA in healthy donors. The assay was immunoSEQ multiplex PCR, and TCRdb's table has in-frame clones only and misses some. The sample yields just under 75,000 clones, about 94% seen once. Material for sequencing was PBMCs. The receptor set was obtained from a woman younger than 30 in good health and CMV-seropositive.

The chain uses TRBV11-2 and TRBJ2-3, with TRBD2 as a possible D gene (6 bases). The germline CDR1 and CDR2 sequences are SGHAT and FQNNGV. The CDR3 totals 17 residues. Deletions cut 0 bases from V and 3 bases from J, with 16 bases between. The CDR3 sequence is CASSLDLDSGGTDTQYF. Here the CDR3 DNA reads TGTGCCAGCAGCTTAGATTTGGATAGCGGAGGGACAGATACGCAGTATTTT. Combining the CDR3 with reference TRBV11-2 and TRBJ2-3 gives the whole variable domain EAGVAQSPRYKIIEKRQSVAFWCNPISGHATLYWYQQILGQGPKLLIQFQNNGVVDDSQLPKDRFSAERLKGVDSTLKIQPAKLEDSAVYLCASSLDLDSGGTDTQYFGPGTRLTVL.

The chain links TRBV29-1 to TRBJ1-2; tentative D call: TRBD1 (6 bases). CDR1 is SQVTM and CDR2 is ANQGSEA in the germline V gene. The CDR3 covers 14 residues. V lost 6 bases and J 0 bases, leaving 14 bases between the germline ends. Here the CDR3 DNA reads TGCAGCGTCGGGACAATGGAGGCTAACTATGGCTACACCTTC. Encoded protein: CSVGTMEANYGYTF.

The chain recombines TRBV5-1 with TRBJ1-2; a possible D gene is TRBD1 (5 bases). There are 16 residues in the CDR3. V was pared by 0 bases and J by 6 bases, with 18 bases between. From germline, CDR1 is SGHRS and CDR2 YFSETQ. This CDR3 reads CASSLGLSGGPNGYTF. The CDR3 DNA reads as TGCGCCAGCAGCTTGGGACTTTCGGGGGGTCCAAATGGCTACACCTTC.

This clone was seen just once. The gene calls are TRBV4-2 and TRBJ2-1, with 7 bases that match TRBD1. CDR1 is LGHNA, CDR2 YNFKEQ, per germline. The CDR3 covers 17 residues. After removal of 2 bases from V and 1 base from J, the junction contained 8 bases not matched to a gene. The CDR3 loop reads CASSQPGTAGSYNEQFF. The CDR3 DNA is TGTGCCAGCAGCCAACCCGGGACAGCAGGGTCCTACAATGAGCAGTTCTTC.

This clone was seen a few times. V is TRBV30 and J is TRBJ1-1, with D unclear. CDR3 length: 14 amino acids. With 2 bases removed from V and 7 bases from J, the gap between germline ends came to 17 bases. The germline CDR1 and CDR2 sequences are GTSNPN and SVGIG (reference sequence). CDR3 sequence: CAWSPFLRLGEAFF. CDR3 nucleotides: TGTGCCTGGAGTCCCTTCTTGAGGTTGGGTGAAGCTTTCTTT.